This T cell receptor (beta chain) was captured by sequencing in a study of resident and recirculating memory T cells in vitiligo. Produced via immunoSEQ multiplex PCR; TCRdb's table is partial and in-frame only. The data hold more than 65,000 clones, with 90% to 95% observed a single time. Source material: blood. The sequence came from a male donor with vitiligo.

CDR3 DNA: TGTGCCAGAAGGCCAGGGAAGAACGGCAATCAGCCCCAGCATTTT. Its translation: CARRPGKNGNQPQHF. V gene TRBV5-3 combines with J gene TRBJ1-5; the D gene is possibly TRBD1 (5 bases). TRBV5-3 is an ORF, and what it does is uncertain. Trimming stripped 5 bases from V and 2 bases from J, with 14 bases between. This CDR3 has 15 amino acids.